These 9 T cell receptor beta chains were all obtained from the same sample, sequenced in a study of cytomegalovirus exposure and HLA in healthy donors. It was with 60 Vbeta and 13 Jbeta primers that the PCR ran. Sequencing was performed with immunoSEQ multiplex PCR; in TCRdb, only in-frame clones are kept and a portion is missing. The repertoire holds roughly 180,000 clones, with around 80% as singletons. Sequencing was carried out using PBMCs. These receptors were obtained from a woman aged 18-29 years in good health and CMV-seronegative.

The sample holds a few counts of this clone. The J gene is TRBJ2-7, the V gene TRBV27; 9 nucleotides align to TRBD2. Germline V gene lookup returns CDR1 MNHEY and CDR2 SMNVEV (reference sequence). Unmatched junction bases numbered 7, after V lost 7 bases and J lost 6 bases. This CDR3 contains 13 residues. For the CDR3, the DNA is TGTGCCAGCACGTCTAGCGGGATCGTCGAGCAGTACTTC. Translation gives CASTSSGIVEQYF.

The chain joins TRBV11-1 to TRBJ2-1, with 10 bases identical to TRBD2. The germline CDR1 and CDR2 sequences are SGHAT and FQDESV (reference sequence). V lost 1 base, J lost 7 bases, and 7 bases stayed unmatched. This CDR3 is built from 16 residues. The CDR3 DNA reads TGTGCCAGCAGCTTAGGAGACCTAGCGGGAGCTAATGAGCAGTTCTTC. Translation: CASSLGDLAGANEQFF.

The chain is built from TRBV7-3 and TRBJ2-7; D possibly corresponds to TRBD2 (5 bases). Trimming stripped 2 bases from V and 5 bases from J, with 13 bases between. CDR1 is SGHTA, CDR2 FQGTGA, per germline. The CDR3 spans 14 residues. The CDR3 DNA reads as TGTGCCAGCAGCTTACTCGGCGTCGGGGACGAGCAGTACTTC. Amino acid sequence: CASSLLGVGDEQYF.

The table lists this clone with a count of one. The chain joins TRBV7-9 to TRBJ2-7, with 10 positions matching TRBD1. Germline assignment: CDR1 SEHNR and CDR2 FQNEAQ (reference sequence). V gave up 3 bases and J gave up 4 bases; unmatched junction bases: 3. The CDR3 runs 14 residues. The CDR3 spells CASSFSGQGYEQYF. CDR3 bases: TGTGCCAGCAGCTTCTCGGGACAGGGGTACGAGCAGTACTTC. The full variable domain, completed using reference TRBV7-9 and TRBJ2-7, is DTGVSQNPRHKITKRGQNVTFRCDPISEHNRLYWYRQTLGQGPEFLTYFQNEAQLEKSRLLSDRFSAERPKGSFSTLEIQRTEQGDSAMYLCASSFSGQGYEQYFGPGTRLTVT.

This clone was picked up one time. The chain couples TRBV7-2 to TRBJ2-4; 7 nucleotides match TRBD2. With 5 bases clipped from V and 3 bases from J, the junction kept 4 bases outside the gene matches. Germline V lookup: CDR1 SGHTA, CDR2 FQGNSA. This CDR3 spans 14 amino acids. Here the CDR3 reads CASSVGGSKNIQYF. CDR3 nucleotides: TGTGCCAGCAGCGTGGGGGGGAGCAAAAACATTCAGTACTTC.

The CDR3 bases are TGTGCCATCAGTGGGGACAGTCTGATCGAGCAGTACTTC. It yields the protein CAISGDSLIEQYF. The chain couples TRBV10-3 to TRBJ2-7; 7 bases line up with TRBD1. Germline loops: CDR1 ENHRY, CDR2 SYGVKD. The V segment lost 4 bases and the J segment 6 bases; nucleotides outside the gene matches: 6. This CDR3 comprises 13 residues.

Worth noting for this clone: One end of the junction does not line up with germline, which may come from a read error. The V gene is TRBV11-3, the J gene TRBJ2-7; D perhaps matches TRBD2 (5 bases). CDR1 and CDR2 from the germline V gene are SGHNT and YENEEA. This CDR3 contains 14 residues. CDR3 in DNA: TGTGCCAGCAGCTTAAGGCCCGGAGGTTACGCGCAGTACTTC. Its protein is CASSLRPGGYAQYF.

Written as DNA, the CDR3 is TGTGCCAGCACCACGACAGCAGTTGAAGCTTTCTTT. Amino acids: CASTTTAVEAFF. The chain combines TRBV6-1 with TRBJ1-1, with D perhaps matching TRBD1 (5 bases). The germline gives CDR1 MNHNS, CDR2 SASEGT. The V end lost 7 bases, the J end lost 7 bases, and 13 bases lay between the germline ends. The CDR3 has 12 residues.

CDR3 loop: CASSSLPGQGGAGETQYF. CDR3 nucleotide sequence: TGTGCCAGCAGTTCTTTACCTGGGCAAGGGGGGGCGGGAGAGACCCAGTACTTC. The chain uses TRBV2 and TRBJ2-5, with D perhaps TRBD2 (7 bases). V was trimmed by 5 bases and J by 4 bases, leaving 26 bases between them. This CDR3 is built from 18 residues. Germline CDR1 is SNHLY and CDR2 is FYNNEI.